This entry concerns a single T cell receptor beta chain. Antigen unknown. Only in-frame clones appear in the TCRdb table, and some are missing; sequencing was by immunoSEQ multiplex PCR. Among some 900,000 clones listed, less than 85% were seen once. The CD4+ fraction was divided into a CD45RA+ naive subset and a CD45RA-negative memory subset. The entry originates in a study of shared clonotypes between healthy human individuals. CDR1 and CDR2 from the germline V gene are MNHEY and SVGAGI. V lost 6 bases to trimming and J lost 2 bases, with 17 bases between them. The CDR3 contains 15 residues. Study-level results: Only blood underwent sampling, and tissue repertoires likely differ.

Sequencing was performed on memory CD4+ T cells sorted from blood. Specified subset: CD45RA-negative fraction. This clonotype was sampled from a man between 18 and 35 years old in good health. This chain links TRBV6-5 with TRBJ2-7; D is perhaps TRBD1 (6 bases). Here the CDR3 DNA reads TGTGCCAGCAGACCCCCCTCGACAGGACCCTACGAGCAGTACTTC. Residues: CASRPPSTGPYEQYF.